Here is one T cell receptor beta chain with its context. Antigen unknown. Primers for the PCR totalled 60 Vbeta and 13 Jbeta. Generated by immunoSEQ multiplex PCR, the TCRdb table keeps only in-frame clones and is missing some. Among some 150,000 clones listed, about 76% were seen once. These data originate in a study of cytomegalovirus exposure and HLA in healthy donors. Study outcomes and limitations: Most of the CMV-associated TCR beta chains (in a later analysis) appeared to be HLA-restricted.

The CDR3 runs 15 residues. The J segment lost 3 bases and the V segment lost 0 bases, leaving 3 bases of the junction unmatched. Germline loops: CDR1 MGHRA, CDR2 YSYEKL. The specimen sequenced was PBMCs. The sequence was obtained from a human donor in good health. V and J are TRBV4-1 and TRBJ2-3, with 7 nucleotides matching TRBD2. The CDR3 DNA reads TGCGCCAGCAGCCAAGATGAAGCGGGGACAGATACGCAGTATTTT. Translating gives CASSQDEAGTDTQYF.